This T cell receptor beta chain was documented in a study of blood T cell repertoires in COVID-19. Data came from immunoSEQ multiplex PCR; TCRdb stores just in-frame clones and leaves some out. The sample includes roughly 80,000 clones, around 83% of them seen just once. Germline CDR1 is SGHTA and CDR2 is FQGNSA. CDR3 length: 13 residues. Trimming took 5 bases from V and 8 from J; bases not matched to a gene: 3. Sequences were obtained from peripheral blood. This receptor was taken from a man in his forties or fifties with acute or convalescent COVID-19. This chain links TRBV7-2 with TRBJ1-4; TRBD1 agrees at 9 bases. The CDR3 coding sequence is TGTGCCAGCAGCATGACAGGGGGGGAAAAACTGTTTTTT. Translation gives CASSMTGGEKLFF. The full variable domain, with the rest looked up from reference TRBV7-2 and TRBJ1-4, is GAGVSQSPSNKVTEKGKDVELRCDPISGHTALYWYRQSLGQGLEFLIYFQGNSAPDKSGLPSDRFSAERTGGSVSTLTIQRTQQEDSAVYLCASSMTGGEKLFFGSGTQLSVL.